Sequencing of this T cell receptor beta chain was carried out in a study of metastatic and nonmetastatic thyroid tumors. In the study overall: It was across blood and tumor or nodule tissue from malignant and benign thyroid patients that repertoires were compared.

General observations from the study: According to reports, the diversity of TCR beta was significantly higher in malignant thyroid tumors than in benign nodules, and this held in both blood and tumor samples.

There were no patients who had received any treatment before thyroid surgery. In the authors' workflow: Clinicopathological groups supplied CDR3 differences that were used to build a distant-metastasis classifier for papillary thyroid cancer. Using MiXCR, TCRdb reanalyzed the PCR reads. V and J calls and clone size were set by TCRdb, not the authors. This sample has about 49,000 clones, with less than 5% found just once. The V gene's germline CDR1 is MNHEY and CDR2 SMNVEV (reference sequence). Trimming stripped 0 bases from V and 1 base from J, with 5 bases between. This CDR3 has 14 amino acids. This clone showed up many times. Its cognate antigen is unknown.

The chain employs TRBV27 and TRBJ2-3; D gene uncertain. Sequencing used blood. This receptor was identified in a female donor with papillary thyroid cancer or a benign thyroid nodule (not recorded which). Some clones in this sample may be carry-over from other donors' samples. CDR3 bases: TGTGCCAGCAGTTTATCCGGCGGCACAGATACGCAGTATTTT. It encodes CASSLSGGTDTQYF.